Below are 8 T cell receptor beta chains sequenced from a single sample in a study of naive and memory T cell subsets. Amplification of ligated cDNA took four PCR rounds with SP2 and nested alpha and beta constant primers. TCRdb recomputed calls from the 5' RACE reads with MiXCR, one row per CDR3 protein. This sample carries about 56,000 distinct CDR3 sequences, under 10% of them seen once, and the ten largest clones take 9.8%. TCR cDNA received a 3' ligated oligonucleotide that carried a UMI. The receptor source for this set is a female donor in good health.

Many counts were recorded for this clonotype. V usage is TRBV28 and J usage is TRBJ1-1, with D uncertain. CDR1 is MDHEN and CDR2 is SYDVKM in the germline V gene. This CDR3 is 12 amino acids long. Trimming stripped 1 base from V and 10 bases from J, with 10 bases between. The CDR3, as DNA: TGTGCCAGCAGTTTATTCGGATTGAGAGCTTTCTTT. Translated, it gives CASSLFGLRAFF.

This clonotype was observed many times. This chain connects TRBV28 to TRBJ2-3, with 10 bases matching TRBD1. J lost 3 bases, V lost 6 bases, and 9 bases had no gene match. Per the germline V gene, CDR1 is MDHEN and CDR2 is SYDVKM. CDR3 length equals 16 residues. CDR3 sequence (DNA): TGTGCCAGCAGCAACCGGGACAGGGGAAGGACAGATACGCAGTATTTT. Amino acid sequence: CASSNRDRGRTDTQYF.

The chain carries TRBV28 and TRBJ2-7; D gene uncertain. The CDR3 spans 12 residues. From germline, CDR1 is MDHEN and CDR2 SYDVKM. Trimming shortened V by 6 bases and J by 3 bases, and 9 bases separated the two germline ends. The CDR3 reads CASSPLSYEQYF. In DNA, the CDR3 is TGTGCCAGCAGCCCCCTGAGCTACGAGCAGTACTTC.

Many counts were recorded for this clonotype. This sequence joins TRBV7-9 and TRBJ2-1, with D perhaps matching TRBD1 or TRBD2 (5 bases each). V shed 5 bases and J shed 0 bases, with 11 bases lying between them. The length of the CDR3 is 15 residues. Germline CDR1 and CDR2: SEHNR and FQNEAQ (reference sequence). CDR3 loop: CASSLSGSSYNEQFF. The CDR3 DNA follows: TGTGCCAGCAGCCTATCAGGGAGCTCCTACAATGAGCAGTTCTTC.

The gene calls are TRBV6-5 and TRBJ1-1, with no clear D. Between the trimmed V and J ends, which lost 5 bases and 1 base, there was a span of 14 bases. From germline, CDR1 is MNHEY and CDR2 SVGAGI. The CDR3 consists of 15 residues. CDR3 protein: CASSTDFGRNTEAFF. CDR3 nucleotides: TGTGCCAGCAGTACCGACTTCGGAAGGAACACTGAAGCTTTCTTT.

The chain recombines TRBV27 with TRBJ2-1, with D possibly called TRBD1 or TRBD2 (6 bases each). The CDR3 extends over 13 amino acids. From germline, CDR1 is MNHEY and CDR2 SMNVEV (reference sequence). V lost 4 bases and J 9 bases, leaving 13 bases between the germline ends. CDR3 bases: TGTGCCAGCAGTTACCAGGGGAGGAGTGAGCAGTTCTTC. The encoded protein is CASSYQGRSEQFF.

In this sample, this clonotype turned up a few times. This sequence joins TRBV5-5 and TRBJ2-7; D remains ambiguous. CDR3 length equals 15 residues. V was cut by 1 base and J by 2 bases, with 13 bases left in between. The germline gives CDR1 SGHKS, CDR2 YYEKEE (reference sequence). The chain's CDR3 is CASSLSPGEAYEQYF. DNA of the CDR3: TGTGCCAGCAGCTTGTCTCCGGGCGAGGCCTACGAGCAGTACTTC.

This clonotype was counted only a few times. The J gene is TRBJ1-6, the V gene TRBV7-2, with 9 bases that match TRBD1. V dropped 5 bases and J dropped 0; count of bases not matched to a gene: 8. Germline CDR1 and CDR2: SGHTA and FQGNSA. The CDR3 has 18 amino acids. CDR3 amino acids: CASSGGQGLSSYNSPLHF. The DNA for the CDR3 is TGTGCCAGCAGCGGGGGACAGGGATTGAGCTCCTATAATTCACCCCTCCACTTT.